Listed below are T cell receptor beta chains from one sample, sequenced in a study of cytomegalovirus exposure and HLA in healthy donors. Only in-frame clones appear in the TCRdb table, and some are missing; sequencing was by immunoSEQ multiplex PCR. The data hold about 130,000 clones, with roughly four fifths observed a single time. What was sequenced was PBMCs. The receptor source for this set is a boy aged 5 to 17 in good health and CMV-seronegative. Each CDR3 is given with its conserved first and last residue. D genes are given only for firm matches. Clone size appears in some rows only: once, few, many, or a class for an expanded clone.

TGTGCCTGGAGTGCCGGACTAGCGGGAGAAGAGACCCAGTACTTC | CAWSAGLAGEETQYF | TRBJ2-5 | TRBV30 | TRBD2 | .
TGTGCCAGCACCTTTTGGAACAGCTCTATTAGCACAGATACGCAGTATTTT | CASTFWNSSISTDTQYF | TRBJ2-3 | TRBV11-3 | . | .
TGTGCCAGTAGGACAGGTGGGGAAAAACTGTTTTTT | CASRTGGEKLFF | TRBJ1-4 | TRBV19 | . | .
TGTGCCTGGAGTGGACTAGCGGGGAACGCGGGGGATACGCAGTATTTT | CAWSGLAGNAGDTQYF | TRBJ2-3 | TRBV30 | TRBD2 | few
TGTGCCAGCAGTCCCTGGACAGGTCAAGAGACCCAGTACTTC | CASSPWTGQETQYF | TRBJ2-5 | TRBV6-6 | TRBD1 | once
TGTGCCAGCAGCTTAGAGCTAGCGGGAGGTCCCGAGCAGTACTTC | CASSLELAGGPEQYF | TRBJ2-7 | TRBV11-2 | TRBD2 | .
TGTGCCAGCAGCCCCCGGACAGGGAGGTATGGAGATACGCAGTATTTT | CASSPRTGRYGDTQYF | TRBJ2-3 | TRBV4-2 | TRBD1 | .
TGCGCCAGCAGTAGTACTAGCGGGAGGGCTGGCACCGGGGAGCTGTTTTTT | CASSSTSGRAGTGELFF | TRBJ2-2 | TRBV5-1 | TRBD2 | .
TGTGCCTTCGGACTACTTACCTACAATGAGCAGTTCTTC | CAFGLLTYNEQFF | TRBJ2-1 | TRBV30 | . | .
TGTGCCAGCAGCTTCCGGGAACATGGCTACAATGAGCAGTTCTTC | CASSFREHGYNEQFF | TRBJ2-1 | TRBV7-9 | . | few
TGTTCCAGCAGCTTACCGAGTGAAGCTTTCTTT | CSSSLPSEAFF | TRBJ1-1 | TRBV7-9 | . | .
TGTGCCACCAGCAGTGCCGGGGGGTTCTCTGGAAACACCATATATTTT | CATSSAGGFSGNTIYF | TRBJ1-3 | TRBV15 | . | .
TGCAGCGTCGGTACAGGGGACTCACCCCTCCACTTT | CSVGTGDSPLHF | TRBJ1-6 | TRBV29-1 | TRBD1 | .
TGTGCCAGCAGTTTGGGGCCCGGCACTGAAGCTTTCTTT | CASSLGPGTEAFF | TRBJ1-1 | TRBV27 | . | .
TGTGCCAGCAGCTTAGTGGAGGGGGCCTATGAAGCTTTCTTT | CASSLVEGAYEAFF | TRBJ1-1 | TRBV7-9 | TRBD1 | .
TGTGCCAGCTCCGAACAGGGTAGTGATGAAAAACTGTTTTTT | CASSEQGSDEKLFF | TRBJ1-4 | TRBV18 | . | once
TGTGCCAGCAGCCCGTTTAATACTCCTCGTTTTCAAGAGACCCAGTACTTC | CASSPFNTPRFQETQYF | TRBJ2-5 | TRBV9 | . | .
TGCGCCAGCAGCGACGGGAGCTCCTACAATGAGCAGTTCTTC | CASSDGSSYNEQFF | TRBJ2-1 | TRBV5-1 | . | .
TGCGCCAGCAGCCCCGGGGGGAGGCGCGAGCAGTACTTC | CASSPGGRREQYF | TRBJ2-7 | TRBV5-1 | TRBD2 | .
TGTGCCAGCAGTTATCGGAACACTGAAGCTTTCTTT | CASSYRNTEAFF | TRBJ1-1 | TRBV6-6 | . | few
TGTGCCAGCGGTACCTCGGGCAATCAGCCCCAGCATTTT | CASGTSGNQPQHF | TRBJ1-5 | TRBV7-6 | . | .
TGTGCCAGCAGTTCTAGCCCCTTCAGGGGAACGGGTACTGAAGCTTTCTTT | CASSSSPFRGTGTEAFF | TRBJ1-1 | TRBV7-2 | . | .
TGTGCCAGCACCGGCGGGAGCTCCTACAATGAGCAGTTCTTC | CASTGGSSYNEQFF | TRBJ2-1 | TRBV7-9 | TRBD2 | few
TGTGCCAGCACGGACATGACAGGGCCAAATGAAAAACTGTTTTTT | CASTDMTGPNEKLFF | TRBJ1-4 | TRBV2 | TRBD1 | .
TGTGCCAGCAGTTACAGGTCCGTAGCTGGAAACACCATATATTTT | CASSYRSVAGNTIYF | TRBJ1-3 | TRBV5-4 | . | .
TGTGCCAGCAGTCCCATACCACTGGGAAACACCATATATTTT | CASSPIPLGNTIYF | TRBJ1-3 | TRBV27 | . | .
TGTGCCAGCTGCCCGGGACTAGCGGGATTTAATGAGCAGTTCTTC | CASCPGLAGFNEQFF | TRBJ2-1 | TRBV2 | TRBD2 | .
TGTGCCAGCAGGAGAAACAGGGAGTCCACTGAAGCTTTCTTT | CASRRNRESTEAFF | TRBJ1-1 | TRBV6-6 | . | .
TGTGCCAGCAGGGGGGCGACGCAGGGTAGGAGCTATGGCTACACCTTC | CASRGATQGRSYGYTF | TRBJ1-2 | TRBV5-6 | . | .
TGTGCCAGTTCCCCGGACACGACGAACACTGAAGCTTTCTTT | CASSPDTTNTEAFF | TRBJ1-1 | TRBV19 | . | few
TGTGCCAGCAGCCAACTGGGACAGGGTTCCTACAATGAGCAGTTCTTC | CASSQLGQGSYNEQFF | TRBJ2-1 | TRBV14 | TRBD1 | .
TGTGCCAGCAGCGGGGCATTAGCGGTCGGGACAGATACGCAGTATTTT | CASSGALAVGTDTQYF | TRBJ2-3 | TRBV7-9 | . | .
TGTGCCAGCTTATCGGCGGGAGGGCCGGTCAATGAGCAGTTCTTC | CASLSAGGPVNEQFF | TRBJ2-1 | TRBV6-5 | TRBD2 | .
TGTGCCAGCAGTTTAAGGGGACTAGCGGTCTTTCAAGAGACCCAGTACTTC | CASSLRGLAVFQETQYF | TRBJ2-5 | TRBV27 | TRBD2 | .
TGTGCCTGGAGTGTCCGCAGGGCTGGAAACACCATATATTTT | CAWSVRRAGNTIYF | TRBJ1-3 | TRBV30 | . | .
TGCGCCAGCAGCCTTCTAGAATCTGAGCAGTTCTTC | CASSLLESEQFF | TRBJ2-1 | TRBV5-1 | . | .
TGTGCCACCAGCAGCGGACTAGCGGTACAAGAGACCCAGTACTTC | CATSSGLAVQETQYF | TRBJ2-5 | TRBV15 | TRBD2 | once
TGTGCCAGCAGCCAGCAGGACAGGGCCTATGGCTACACCTTC | CASSQQDRAYGYTF | TRBJ1-2 | TRBV4-2 | TRBD1 | .
TGTGCCGGCTCCCTAGGGCAGTACTTC | CAGSLGQYF | TRBJ2-7 | TRBV6-5 | . | few
TGTGCCAGCAGCCCTCGACCGGGGTCTTCGACCTACAATGAGCAGTTCTTC | CASSPRPGSSTYNEQFF | TRBJ2-1 | TRBV4-2 | . | .
TGTGCCAGCAGTCTGACCGGGACAGGGTGGGACGGCTACACCTTC | CASSLTGTGWDGYTF | TRBJ1-2 | TRBV27 | TRBD1 | .
TGTGCCAGCAGCCCTTACGGACTAGCGGGAGTCGCCGAGCAGTACTTC | CASSPYGLAGVAEQYF | TRBJ2-7 | TRBV5-4 | TRBD2 | few
TGTGCTAGTGGTAACTGGGCCCATCCTCCTCGTGGCTACACCGGGGAGCTGTTTTTT | CASGNWAHPPRGYTGELFF | TRBJ2-2 | TRBV12-5 | . | .
TGTGCCAGCACCCCTGCCGGGGAGCTGTTTTTT | CASTPAGELFF | TRBJ2-2 | TRBV2 | . | .
TGTGCCAGCAGCTTAAGTTCGGGGGAGACTGAAGCTTTCTTT | CASSLSSGETEAFF | TRBJ1-1 | TRBV7-9 | . | .
TGTGCCAGCATCACTTTCGGAGGGCCCGGAGTAGATACGCAGTATTTT | CASITFGGPGVDTQYF | TRBJ2-3 | TRBV6-6 | . | once
TGTGCCAGCAGCTTGGAACTAGCGGGAGGGCACTACGAGCAGTACTTC | CASSLELAGGHYEQYF | TRBJ2-7 | TRBV5-5 | TRBD2 | .
TGTGCCAGCAGGCAACCACAGGGGTCGCATGAGCAGTTCTTC | CASRQPQGSHEQFF | TRBJ2-1 | TRBV27 | TRBD1 | .
TGCGCCAGCAGTGAGCCTAGACAGGGCTCCAACTATGGCTACACCTTC | CASSEPRQGSNYGYTF | TRBJ1-2 | TRBV10-1 | TRBD1 | .
TGTGCCAGCAGTGAGGAGAGAAGAAACACCATATATTTT | CASSEERRNTIYF | TRBJ1-3 | TRBV6-1 | . | .